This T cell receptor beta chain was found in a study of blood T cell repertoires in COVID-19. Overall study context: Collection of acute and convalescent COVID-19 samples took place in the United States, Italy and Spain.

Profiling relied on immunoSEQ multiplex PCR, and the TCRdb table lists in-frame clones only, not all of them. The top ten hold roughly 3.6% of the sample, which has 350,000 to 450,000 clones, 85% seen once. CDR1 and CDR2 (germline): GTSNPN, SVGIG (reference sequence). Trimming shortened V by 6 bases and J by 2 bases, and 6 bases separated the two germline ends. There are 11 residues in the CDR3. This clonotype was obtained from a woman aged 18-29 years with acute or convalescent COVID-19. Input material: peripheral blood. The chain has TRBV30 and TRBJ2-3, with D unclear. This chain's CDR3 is CACTTTDTQYF. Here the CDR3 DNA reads TGTGCCTGTACTACCACAGATACGCAGTATTTT.